Described below is a single T cell receptor (beta chain) sequence and its context. This entry belongs to a study of blood T cell repertoires in COVID-19. Turning to the study itself: Collection of acute and convalescent COVID-19 samples took place in the United States, Italy and Spain.

Using immunoSEQ multiplex PCR, the repertoire was profiled, and TCRdb retains in-frame clones only, with some absent. The sample lists hundreds of thousands of clones, just under 90% seen once, with 0.87% in the top ten. Membership in each cohort depended on participant-reported clinical history. This clonotype was sampled from a middle-aged man who had been exposed to COVID-19. Specimen: PBMCs or T cells enriched from blood (not recorded which).

CDR3 in DNA: TGCGCCAGCAGCCAAGGCCCGGGACAGAAGAACACTGAAGCTTTCTTT. This gives the protein CASSQGPGQKNTEAFF. The gene calls are TRBV4-1 and TRBJ1-1, with TRBD1 matching 7 bases. CDR3 length equals 16 residues. Trimming cost V 1 base and J 1 base; bases outside gene matches: 6. Germline V CDR1 and CDR2: MGHRA, YSYEKL.